The 2 T cell receptor beta chains given below trace back to one sample, sequenced in a study of T cells after yellow fever vaccination. TCRdb ran MiXCR on the 5' RACE reads and lists one entry per CDR3 protein. This table holds roughly 180,000 distinct CDR3 sequences, roughly 6.2% found once. The source was CD4+ T cells sorted from PBMCs, collected on the day of the first yellow fever vaccination. Receptors originate from a man younger than 30 who received the YFV17D yellow fever vaccine.

This clonotype was recorded many times. One end of the junction fails to match germline, which may point to a read error. This chain links TRBV12-3 or TRBV12-4 with TRBJ2-7; D perhaps matches TRBD2 (5 bases). CDR3 length: 12 residues. The CDR3 protein is CASSIASLEQYF. CDR3 bases: TGTGCCAGCAGTATAGCGTCGTTGGAGCAGTACTTC.

This clonotype was counted a few times. This chain connects TRBV5-1 to TRBJ2-4; D remains unclear. This CDR3 spans 13 amino acids. CDR1 and CDR2 (germline): SGHRS, YFSETQ. V lost 4 bases, J lost 6 bases, and 11 bases lay in between. CDR3 sequence reads: CASSPDTGNIQYF. The CDR3 coding sequence is TGCGCCAGCAGCCCCGACACTGGAAACATTCAGTACTTC.